Given below is one TCR beta chain in context. Random hexamers were used to reverse transcribe 0.5 to 1 ug of RNA. A multiplex approach, immunoSEQ multiplex PCR, amplified TCR beta CDR3 across 54 Vbeta and 13 Jbeta. MiXCR, applied by TCRdb to the immunoSEQ multiplex PCR reads, yields one record per CDR3 protein. The table has about 300,000 distinct CDR3 sequences, approximately 90% seen once. The source of the sample is a study of CD8 T cells in Susac syndrome. Looked up from germline, CDR1 is SEHNR and CDR2 is FQNEAQ (reference sequence). This CDR3 spans 15 amino acids. V dropped 1 base and J dropped 4; count of bases not matched to a gene: 7. Sequencing targeted TCR beta in blood CD8+ and CD4+ T cells. Negative isolation yielded CD4+ and CD8+ T cells, and FACS enriched TEMRA cells.

V gene TRBV7-9 combines with J gene TRBJ2-7, with 7 nucleotides matching TRBD1. The TCR was taken from a human donor with multiple sclerosis. The sample consisted of CD4+ T cells from PBMCs. The CDR3 nucleotides are TGTGCCAGCAGCTTAGTGGGGGACAGAAGATACGAGCAGTACTTC. The encoded protein is CASSLVGDRRYEQYF.